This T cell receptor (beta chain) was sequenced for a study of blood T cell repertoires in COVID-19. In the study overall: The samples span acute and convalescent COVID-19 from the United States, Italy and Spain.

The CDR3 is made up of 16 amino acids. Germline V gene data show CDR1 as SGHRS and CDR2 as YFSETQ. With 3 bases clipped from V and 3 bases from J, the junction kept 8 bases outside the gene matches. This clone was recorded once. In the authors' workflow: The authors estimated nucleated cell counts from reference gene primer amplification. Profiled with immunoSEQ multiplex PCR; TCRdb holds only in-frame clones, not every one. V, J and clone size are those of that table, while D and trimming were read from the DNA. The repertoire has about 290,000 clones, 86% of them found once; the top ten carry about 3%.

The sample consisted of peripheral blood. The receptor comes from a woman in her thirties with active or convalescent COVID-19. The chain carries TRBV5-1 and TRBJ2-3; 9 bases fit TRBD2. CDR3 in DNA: TGCGCCAGCAGCTCATCGCGGGGGGGCCGTACAGATACGCAGTATTTT. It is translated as CASSSSRGGRTDTQYF.